This TCR beta chain was recorded in a study of Graves' ophthalmopathy and Graves' hyperthyroidism. CDR3 length: 17 residues. V was pared by 1 base and J by 0 bases, with 2 bases of the junction left unmatched. Ten or more counts support this clonotype. RNA transcripts provided the template for amplifying TCR beta CDR3 regions. First-round RT-PCR relied on HTBI primers, and a second-round multiplex PCR came next. TCRdb re-called the multiplex PCR reads with MiXCR, one entry per CDR3 protein. There are hundreds of thousands of distinct CDR3 sequences in the sample; 14% occur only once, and more than 8.5% lies in the top ten.

The receptor was derived from a woman under 40 with Graves' ophthalmopathy. The chain couples TRBV12-3 or TRBV12-4 to TRBJ2-4; 11 positions match TRBD2. Sequencing input: blood. The CDR3 protein is CASSLVLAGAAKNIQYF. Here the CDR3 DNA reads TGTGCCAGCAGTTTAGTACTAGCGGGAGCAGCCAAAAACATTCAGTACTTC.